What follows are 21 T cell receptor beta chains derived from one specimen sequenced in a study of T cells in women clearing cervical HPV infection (dated by TCRdb to the late 2010s). Library preparation employed the immunoSEQ multiplex PCR assay. TCRdb holds this immuneACCESS table with in-frame rearrangements only. Some clones are missing; in checked studies, unresolved V genes explain under half, and the rest has no known cause. The sample's table covers about 26,000 clones. The top ten clonotypes cover approximately 3.7% of the sample. Material: blood buffy coat. The receptor source for this set is a woman between 18 and 69 years old with a cervical HPV16 infection that either progressed to CIN3+ or cleared (not recorded which).

On this clone itself: The sequence runs out 3 residues before the end of the CDR3; the remainder is reconstructed from the germline J gene. The chain couples TRBV2 to TRBJ2-3, with TRBD1 matching over 10 bases. Trimming removed 6 bases from V and 4 bases from J; junction bases left unmatched: 10. The CDR3 consists of 16 residues. Looked up from germline, CDR1 is SNHLY and CDR2 is FYNNEI. The sequenced part of the CDR3 DNA is TGTGCCAGCAGGGGTATTTGGACAGGGGGTTCAGATACG. This encodes CASRGIWTGGSDT. The whole CDR3 is CASRGIWTGGSDTQYF.

Incomplete CDR3 DNA: TGTGCCAGCAGCCATCGACAGGGTTATAATTCACCC. The encoded protein is CASSHRQGYNSP. The entire CDR3 sequence reads CASSHRQGYNSPLHF. The chain uses TRBV14 and TRBJ1-6; 7 bases align to TRBD1. The read is 3 residues too short to cover the CDR3 end, so that end is filled in from the germline J gene. From germline, CDR1 is SGHDN and CDR2 FVKESK. V was clipped by 3 bases and J by 4 bases; unmatched bases: 3. This CDR3 has 15 residues.

Remarks on this clone: The read halts 3 residues ahead of the CDR3 end, with the missing end drawn from the germline J gene. The chain is built from TRBV13 and TRBJ2-7; TRBD1 aligns across 7 bases. This CDR3 spans 12 amino acids. Germline V gene lookup returns CDR1 PRHDT and CDR2 FYEKMQ (reference sequence). The trim removed 7 bases at V and 5 bases at J, leaving 5 bases unmatched. The part of the CDR3 DNA that was read is TGTGCCAGCACCAACAGGGGTGACGAG. Its protein is CASTNRGDE. The full CDR3 sequence reads CASTNRGDEQYF.

A remark on this clone: The read gets to within 3 residues of the CDR3 end, and the germline J gene fills in the rest. The rearrangement uses TRBV4-1 and TRBJ1-6, with D unresolved. With 0 bases removed from V and 9 bases from J, the gap between germline ends came to 18 bases. The CDR3 consists of 17 residues. Germline V gives CDR1 MGHRA, CDR2 YSYEKL. This CDR3 is CASSQDPNRSRRSPLHF. CDR3 DNA (partial): TGCGCCAGCAGCCAAGACCCCAACAGATCTCGGCGTTCACCC.

A remark on this clone: The read falls 3 residues short of the CDR3 end, and the missing part is taken from the germline J gene. V usage is TRBV18 and J usage is TRBJ1-2; D perhaps matches TRBD1 (5 bases). This CDR3 spans 16 amino acids. Germline lookup yields CDR1 KGHSH and CDR2 LQKENI. The CDR3 loop is CASSPTGPSSTDTYTF. The covered CDR3 bases are TGTGCCAGCTCACCCACAGGACCGTCGAGCACAGATACC.

A word on this clone: The CDR3 extends 3 residues past the end of the read, so its final part is completed from the germline J gene. The chain links TRBV19 to TRBJ1-4; D is uncertain. V dropped 6 bases and J dropped 5 bases, with 10 bases sitting between them. The CDR3 runs to 13 residues. The germline V gene encodes CDR1 LNHDA and CDR2 SQIVND (reference sequence). The sequenced CDR3 bases are TGTGCCAGTAGGCCCGGTTACAATGAAAAA. Amino acids: CASRPGYNEK. The whole CDR3 region reads CASRPGYNEKLFF.

In regard to this clone: Read sequence stops 3 residues before the CDR3 end, and the germline J gene provides the missing end. The rearrangement uses TRBV5-1 and TRBJ1-6, with a weak D call TRBD1 (6 bases). The CDR3 is made up of 17 amino acids. V dropped 0 bases and J dropped 9 bases, with 19 bases sitting between them. CDR1 and CDR2 from the germline V gene are SGHRS and YFSETQ. The part of the CDR3 DNA that was read is TGCGCCAGCAGCTTGGATCTCCCAGGGGCCTTAACTTCACCC. This translates into CASSLDLPGALTSP. The complete CDR3 sequence is CASSLDLPGALTSPLHF.

Of note for this clone: Mismatch with germline at one junction end may stem from a read error. Read sequence stops 3 residues before the CDR3 end, and the germline J gene provides the missing end. Other DNA sequences from this sample encode an identical CDR3 as well. The chain employs TRBV7-2 and TRBJ1-3; D gene unclear. The germline V gene encodes CDR1 SGHTA and CDR2 FQGNSA. The CDR3 is 14 residues long. The CDR3 sequence: CASSGQRPGNTIYF. The CDR3 DNA, read in part, is TGTGCCAGCAGCGGTCAGCGACCTGGAAACACA.

As concerns this clone: The read ends 3 residues early relative to the CDR3; the germline J gene fills the gap. The chain has TRBV20-1 and TRBJ1-5, with D perhaps matching TRBD1 (5 bases). The V gene's germline CDR1 is DFQATT and CDR2 SNEGSKA (reference sequence). V was cut by 2 bases and J by 4 bases, with 9 bases left in between. This CDR3 contains 13 residues. Incomplete CDR3 DNA: TGCAGTGCTAGACGAGGGGAGAATCAGCCC. Translation: CSARRGENQP. The whole CDR3 region reads CSARRGENQPQHF.

With regard to this clone: The read falls 3 residues short of the CDR3 end, and the missing part is taken from the germline J gene. The chain joins TRBV5-1 to TRBJ1-5; 8 positions agree with TRBD1. The CDR3 is 14 residues long. Germline lookup yields CDR1 SGHRS and CDR2 YFSETQ. The J segment lost 4 bases and the V segment lost 3 bases, leaving 3 bases of the junction unmatched. Partial CDR3 DNA: TGCGCCAGCAGCTCCGGGACAGGAAATCAGCCC. It is translated as CASSSGTGNQP. In full, the CDR3 reads CASSSGTGNQPQHF. Full variable domain (outside the CDR3, taken from reference TRBV5-1 and TRBJ1-5): KAGVTQTPRYLIKTRGQQVTLSCSPISGHRSVSWYQQTPGQGLQFLFEYFSETQRNKGNFPGRFSGRQFSNSRSEMNVSTLELGDSALYLCASSSGTGNQPQHFGDGTRLSIL.

In the case of this clone: The read ends 3 residues before the CDR3 terminus; that terminus is restored from the germline J gene. The V and J genes are TRBV24-1 and TRBJ1-6; TRBD1 matches 9 bases. This CDR3 is 17 amino acids long. CDR1 and CDR2 (germline): KGHDR, SFDVKD. Unmatched junction bases numbered 7, after V lost 3 bases and J lost 5 bases. CDR3: CATSDGSQGANNSPLHF. The CDR3 bases that were read are TGTGCCACCAGTGATGGGTCACAGGGGGCAAATAATTCACCC.

About this clone: Coverage ceases 3 residues before the CDR3 finishes, and the germline J gene fills in the end. The chain has TRBV20-1 and TRBJ1-2; 10 positions match TRBD1. The CDR3 runs to 14 residues. Unmatched junction bases numbered 7, after V lost 5 bases and J lost 4 bases. Germline V lookup: CDR1 DFQATT, CDR2 SNEGSKA (reference sequence). The CDR3 DNA, read in part, is TGCAGTGCTGGGGGTGGACAGGGGGGCTATGGC. The encoded protein is CSAGGGQGGYG. The full CDR3 sequence reads CSAGGGQGGYGYTF.

CDR3 sequence: CASSAGTSGDTDTQYF. The part of the CDR3 DNA that was read is TGTGCCAGCAGTGCAGGGACTAGCGGGGACACAGATACG. The chain carries TRBV6-4 and TRBJ2-3; the match to TRBD2 covers 13 bases. The CDR3 end is not reached by the read, which stops 3 residues before it; the germline J gene fills it in. This CDR3 spans 16 amino acids. Germline V gene sequence: CDR1 MRHNA, CDR2 SNTAGT. V lost 4 bases and J lost 2; bases outside the gene matches: 3.

About this clone itself: Coverage ceases 3 residues before the CDR3 finishes, and the germline J gene fills in the end. The chain is built from TRBV12-5 and TRBJ1-1; D is uncertain. The CDR3 extends over 13 amino acids. Germline CDR1 LGHNT, CDR2 FRNRAP. Trimming removed 3 bases at V and 1 base at J, with 6 bases between. The covered CDR3 bases are TGTGCTAGTGGTTTCTCCCGGAACACTGAA. Translation: CASGFSRNTE. The entire CDR3 protein reads CASGFSRNTEAFF.

With regard to this clone: The missing CDR3 end, 3 residues past where the read stops, is filled in from the germline J gene. This chain joins TRBV19 and TRBJ1-4; no firm D call. Per germline, CDR1 LNHDA and CDR2 SQIVND (reference sequence). V was pared by 3 bases and J by 7 bases, with 12 bases between. This CDR3 is 14 amino acids long. Incomplete CDR3 DNA: TGTGCCAGTAGTATGATGCAGGCGCGTGAAAAA. This encodes CASSMMQAREK. The full CDR3 reads CASSMMQAREKLFF.

Remarks on this clone: The read ends 3 residues early relative to the CDR3; the germline J gene fills the gap. The chain links TRBV9 to TRBJ1-4, with a possible D match to TRBD1 (5 bases). CDR1 is SGDLS and CDR2 is YYNGEE in the germline V gene. With 0 bases removed from V and 8 bases from J, the gap between germline ends came to 11 bases. The CDR3 spans 14 residues. The part of the CDR3 DNA that was read is TGTGCCAGCAGCGTAGGAGGGGCCGAAGAAAAA. This translates into CASSVGGAEEK. The entire CDR3 sequence reads CASSVGGAEEKLFF. Full variable domain (rest looked up from reference TRBV9 and TRBJ1-4): DSGVTQTPKHLITATGQRVTLRCSPRSGDLSVYWYQQSLDQGLQFLIQYYNGEERAKGNILERFSAQQFPDLHSELNLSSLELGDSALYFCASSVGGAEEKLFFGSGTQLSVL.

As concerns this clone: The read terminates 3 residues ahead of where the CDR3 ends, so the germline J gene completes it. This sequence joins TRBV29-1 and TRBJ2-7; possibly TRBD1 for D (5 bases). CDR1 is SQVTM and CDR2 is ANQGSEA in the germline V gene. V lost 3 bases and J lost 3, with 6 bases in between. This CDR3 has 11 amino acids. The sequenced part of the CDR3 DNA is TGCAGCGTTGATAGGGGCTACGAG. Residues: CSVDRGYE. The whole CDR3 reads CSVDRGYEQYF.

With regard to this clone: The read terminates 3 residues before the CDR3 end, so the remaining end is supplied by the germline J gene. This sequence joins TRBV20-1 and TRBJ2-3; TRBD2 aligns across 9 bases. Germline CDR1 reads DFQATT; CDR2 reads SNEGSKA (reference sequence). The CDR3 extends over 16 amino acids. This chain's CDR3 is CSAHSNKAGGQETQYF. The covered CDR3 bases are TGCAGTGCCCATTCTAATAAAGCGGGGGGACAAGAGACG.

As to this clone: The read halts 3 residues ahead of the CDR3 end, with the missing end drawn from the germline J gene. This chain uses TRBV29-1 with TRBJ2-1; perhaps TRBD1 as D (6 bases). CDR3 length: 15 residues. V was trimmed by 2 bases and J by 2 bases, leaving 13 bases between them. Germline V gene data show CDR1 as SQVTM and CDR2 as ANQGSEA. CDR3 bases read: TGCAGCGTTGAATACCCAGGGGACACCTACAATGAG. This translates into CSVEYPGDTYNE. The whole CDR3 protein reads CSVEYPGDTYNEQFF.

Details on this clone: The sequenced fragment ends 3 residues before the CDR3 boundary, so the rest is inferred from the germline J gene. The V call is TRBV7-2, the J call TRBJ2-6; no firm D call. Germline lookup yields CDR1 SGHTA and CDR2 FQGNSA. This CDR3 is built from 12 residues. Trimming cost V 5 bases and J 8 bases, with 7 bases left between them. Incomplete CDR3 DNA: TGTGCCAGCAGCCCCGTAACCAACGTC. As protein: CASSPVTNV. The CDR3 reads in full as CASSPVTNVLTF.

In terms of frequency, this clone is medium-sized. The read finishes 3 residues shy of the CDR3 end, and the germline J gene is used to complete it. V is TRBV7-2 and J is TRBJ2-5; no definite D call. The CDR3 totals 13 residues. Germline V gives CDR1 SGHTA, CDR2 FQGNSA. V dropped 3 bases and J dropped 2 bases, with 7 bases sitting between them. The CDR3: CASSLGVQETQYF. Incomplete CDR3 DNA: TGTGCCAGCAGCTTGGGCGTTCAAGAGACC. Together with reference TRBV7-2 and TRBJ2-5, the CDR3 gives the full variable domain: GAGVSQSPSNKVTEKGKDVELRCDPISGHTALYWYRQSLGQGLEFLIYFQGNSAPDKSGLPSDRFSAERTGGSVSTLTIQRTQQEDSAVYLCASSLGVQETQYFGPGTRLLVL.